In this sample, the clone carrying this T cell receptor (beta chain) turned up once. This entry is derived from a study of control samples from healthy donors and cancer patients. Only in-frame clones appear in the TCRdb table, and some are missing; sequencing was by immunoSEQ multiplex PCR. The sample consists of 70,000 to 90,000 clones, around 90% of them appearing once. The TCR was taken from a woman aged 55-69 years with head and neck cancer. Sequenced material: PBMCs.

The CDR3 here is CASRNTGTGPTEAFF. CDR3 coding DNA: TGTGCCAGCAGGAATACCGGGACAGGTCCTACTGAAGCTTTCTTT. The chain links TRBV5-4 to TRBJ1-1, with 8 bases fitting TRBD1. The CDR3 is 15 residues long. Germline V gives CDR1 SGHNT, CDR2 YYREEE (reference sequence). The V gene end was trimmed by 5 bases and the J gene end by 5 bases; junction bases not matched to a gene: 11.